The 13 T cell receptor beta chains presented below share a single source sample, sequenced in a study of T cell responses to AZD1222 COVID-19 vaccine. Measured with immunoSEQ multiplex PCR; TCRdb has only the in-frame clones, and not every one. This sample has 150,000 or so clones; over 75% occur once, and the top ten carry more than 1.4%. This material consisted of peripheral blood, taken on day 0 of AZD1222 vaccination. The receptors shown here come from an adult in good health.

The rearrangement joins TRBV20-1 to TRBJ2-5; no clear D gene. CDR3 length equals 13 residues. The germline CDR1 and CDR2 sequences are DFQATT and SNEGSKA (reference sequence). The V end lost 3 bases, the J end lost 0 bases, and 8 bases lay between the germline ends. The CDR3 loop is CSASSRDQETQYF. CDR3 sequence (DNA): TGCAGTGCTAGTTCACGCGACCAAGAGACCCAGTACTTC.

The rearrangement joins TRBV3-1 (or the pseudogene TRBV3-2) to TRBJ2-1; 8 bases are a match to TRBD2. CDR3 size: 19 residues. Trimming cost V 1 base and J 0 bases; bases outside gene matches: 11. The germline CDR1 and CDR2 sequences are LGHDT and YNNKEL (reference sequence). CDR3 residues: CASSQVGLAGPLSYNEQFF. CDR3 coding DNA: TGTGCCAGCAGCCAAGTCGGGTTAGCGGGACCCCTCTCCTACAATGAGCAGTTCTTC.

V is TRBV6-1 and J is TRBJ1-5, with D perhaps matching TRBD1 (6 bases). Trimming left V 1 base short and J 10 bases short, with 14 bases between. The CDR3 is 14 residues long. CDR1 and CDR2 (germline): MNHNS, SASEGT. CDR3 DNA: TGTGCCAGCAGTGAAGTACAGGGTGGGCGCCCCCAGCATTTT. This gives the protein CASSEVQGGRPQHF.

This chain joins TRBV19 and TRBJ1-6, with D perhaps matching TRBD1 (6 bases). The germline V and J ends were trimmed by 5 bases and 7 bases, with 21 bases remaining between them. The CDR3 loop spans 17 amino acids. Germline V lookup: CDR1 LNHDA, CDR2 SQIVND (reference sequence). The CDR3 spells CASSPLLAGQTNSPLHF. CDR3 DNA sequence: TGTGCCAGTAGTCCTCTCCTGGCGGGACAAACGAATTCACCCCTCCACTTT.

The V gene is TRBV9, the J gene TRBJ1-2; D may be TRBD1 (6 bases). The CDR3 is 18 residues long. Trimming left V 1 base short and J 0 bases short, with 19 bases between. Germline V gene lookup returns CDR1 SGDLS and CDR2 YYNGEE. The CDR3 here is CASSVPSGALTSNYGYTF. CDR3 nucleotides: TGTGCCAGCAGCGTACCGTCAGGGGCCCTAACATCTAACTATGGCTACACCTTC. The complete variable domain, with remaining parts taken from reference TRBV9 and TRBJ1-2, reads DSGVTQTPKHLITATGQRVTLRCSPRSGDLSVYWYQQSLDQGLQFLIQYYNGEERAKGNILERFSAQQFPDLHSELNLSSLELGDSALYFCASSVPSGALTSNYGYTFGSGTRLTVV.

The chain has TRBV15 and TRBJ2-7; TRBD1 might be the D (5 bases). The CDR3 is 14 residues long. CDR1 LNHNV and CDR2 YYDKDF come from the germline V gene (reference sequence). V was cut by 0 bases and J by 0 bases, with 6 bases left in between. The CDR3 bases are TGTGCCACCAGCAGAGAGGGGCCCTCCTACGAGCAGTACTTC. It is translated as CATSREGPSYEQYF.

The chain employs TRBV5-1 and TRBJ2-2, with unresolved D. This CDR3 comprises 14 residues. Trimming took 0 bases from V and 8 from J, leaving 11 bases between them. Germline assignment: CDR1 SGHRS and CDR2 YFSETQ. In DNA, the CDR3 is TGCGCCAGCAGCTTGGGTGTCAGTCCAGGGGAGCTGTTTTTT. Residues: CASSLGVSPGELFF.

This clone was picked up a small number of times. The V gene is TRBV4-1, the J gene TRBJ1-4; a possible D gene is TRBD1 (6 bases). Germline CDR1 MGHRA, CDR2 YSYEKL. The CDR3 runs to 15 residues. Trimming stripped 5 bases from V and 4 bases from J, with 14 bases between. CDR3 region: CASSATDSSNEKLFF. In nucleotides, the CDR3 is TGCGCCAGCAGCGCAACGGACAGCAGTAATGAAAAACTGTTTTTT.

This sequence joins TRBV24-1 and TRBJ1-2; D is unclear. CDR3 length equals 13 residues. Germline V gives CDR1 KGHDR, CDR2 SFDVKD. V lost 3 bases and J lost 8, with 12 bases in between. CDR3 sequence (DNA): TGTGCCACCAGTGATACCTATGCGGGAGGCTACACCTTC. It yields the protein CATSDTYAGGYTF.

The genes are TRBV7-9 and TRBJ1-4; 11 bases map to TRBD1. This CDR3 is built from 17 residues. The V gene's germline CDR1 is SEHNR and CDR2 FQNEAQ (reference sequence). V lost 0 bases to trimming and J lost 1 base; unmatched junction nucleotides: 1. The CDR3: CASSLAGTGGTNEKLFF. In DNA, the CDR3 is TGTGCCAGCAGCTTAGCGGGGACAGGGGGAACTAATGAAAAACTGTTTTTT. The whole variable domain, remainder taken from reference TRBV7-9 and TRBJ1-4, is DTGVSQNPRHKITKRGQNVTFRCDPISEHNRLYWYRQTLGQGPEFLTYFQNEAQLEKSRLLSDRFSAERPKGSFSTLEIQRTEQGDSAMYLCASSLAGTGGTNEKLFFGSGTQLSVL.

This clone was detected once. The chain has TRBV5-1 and TRBJ2-7; the D call may be TRBD1 or TRBD2 (5 bases each). Between the trimmed V and J ends, which lost 4 bases and 5 bases, there was a span of 16 bases. The CDR3 is 14 amino acids. CDR1 is SGHRS, CDR2 YFSETQ, per germline. CDR3 amino acids: CASSPGRALHEQYF. CDR3 bases: TGCGCCAGCAGCCCGGGACGGGCACTTCACGAGCAGTACTTC.

V and J are TRBV7-8 and TRBJ1-3; unclear D gene. Germline CDR1 reads SGHVS; CDR2 reads FQNEAQ. V lost 5 bases and J 3 bases, leaving 17 bases between the germline ends. The CDR3 extends over 16 amino acids. CDR3 loop: CASSRGYAAYGNTIYF. The CDR3 DNA is TGTGCCAGCAGCCGAGGTTATGCAGCGTATGGAAACACCATATATTTT. The full variable domain, rest sourced from reference TRBV7-8 and TRBJ1-3, is GAGVSQSPRYKVAKRGQDVALRCDPISGHVSLFWYQQALGQGPEFLTYFQNEAQLDKSGLPSDRFFAERPEGSVSTLKIQRTQQEDSAVYLCASSRGYAAYGNTIYFGEGSWLTVV.

The J gene is TRBJ2-7, the V gene TRBV9; no firm D call. From germline, CDR1 is SGDLS and CDR2 YYNGEE. This CDR3 spans 14 amino acids. Trimming shortened V by 0 bases and J by 0 bases, and 7 bases separated the two germline ends. The CDR3 DNA sequence: TGTGCCAGCAGCGTAGCCGCACTCTCCTACGAGCAGTACTTC. Residues: CASSVAALSYEQYF.